Listed here are 10 T cell receptor beta chains from one sample, sequenced in a study of cytomegalovirus exposure and HLA in healthy donors. PCR used 60 Vbeta primers and 13 Jbeta primers. Profiled with immunoSEQ multiplex PCR; TCRdb holds only in-frame clones, not every one. The sample lists 80,000 or so clones, roughly 60% seen once, with less than 7.5% in the top ten. The sample consisted of PBMCs. The origin of the receptors is a man aged 25 to 40 in good health and CMV-seropositive.

In its sample, this clone was seen a few times. This rearrangement joins TRBV5-6 to TRBJ2-3; TRBD2 is a possible D gene (7 bases). The V end lost 1 base, the J end lost 4 bases, and 16 bases lay between the germline ends. The germline gives CDR1 SGHDT, CDR2 YYEEEE. The CDR3 totals 16 residues. CDR3 in DNA: TGTGCCAGCAGCTTGAAGGGGGAGGGTAGCCCAGATACGCAGTATTTT. Encoded protein: CASSLKGEGSPDTQYF. Combining the CDR3 with reference TRBV5-6 and TRBJ2-3 gives the whole variable domain DAGVTQSPTHLIKTRGQQVTLRCSPKSGHDTVSWYQQALGQGPQFIFQYYEEEERQRGNFPDRFSGHQFPNYSSELNVNALLLGDSALYLCASSLKGEGSPDTQYFGPGTRLTVL.

The chain carries TRBV9 and TRBJ2-5; the D gene is possibly TRBD1 (8 bases). V was pared by 0 bases and J by 5 bases, with 14 bases between. The germline V gene encodes CDR1 SGDLS and CDR2 YYNGEE. This CDR3 is built from 15 residues. The CDR3 DNA follows: TGTGCCAGCAGCGTAGGAACAGGGGGGGTCGAGACCCAGTACTTC. Encoded protein: CASSVGTGGVETQYF.

J is TRBJ1-1 and V is TRBV5-1; 8 bases map to TRBD1. With 5 bases clipped from V and 11 bases from J, the junction kept 14 bases outside the gene matches. The CDR3 sequence is 14 residues long. The germline V gene encodes CDR1 SGHRS and CDR2 YFSETQ. The CDR3, as DNA: TGCGCCAGCAGTTTAGGACAGGGCGGTTTTACGGCTTTCTTT. Its translation is CASSLGQGGFTAFF. Full variable domain (missing parts from reference TRBV5-1 and TRBJ1-1): KAGVTQTPRYLIKTRGQQVTLSCSPISGHRSVSWYQQTPGQGLQFLFEYFSETQRNKGNFPGRFSGRQFSNSRSEMNVSTLELGDSALYLCASSLGQGGFTAFFGQGTRLTVV.

This clone has a handful of counts. J is TRBJ2-7 and V is TRBV1; TRBD2 is taken as the D call from the table, unchecked against the DNA. TRBV1 is marked as a pseudogene. The CDR3 is made up of 15 amino acids. This CDR3 reads CTSSHGTSGGYEQYF. For the CDR3, the DNA is TGCACCAGCAGCCACGGGACTAGCGGGGGATACGAGCAGTACTTC.

This chain links TRBV7-2 with TRBJ2-7; a weak D match, TRBD1 (6 bases). Germline CDR1 reads SGHTA; CDR2 reads FQGNSA. Trimming shortened V by 4 bases and J by 2 bases, and 12 bases separated the two germline ends. This CDR3 contains 14 residues. The CDR3 loop reads CASSWTGTTYEQYF. CDR3 in DNA: TGTGCCAGCAGCTGGACCGGGACAACCTACGAGCAGTACTTC.

V usage is TRBV12-5 and J usage is TRBJ2-2; 9 bases fit TRBD1. The V and J ends lost 0 bases and 4 bases, in that order; junction bases with no gene match: 6. The CDR3 has 17 residues. Germline loops: CDR1 LGHNT, CDR2 FRNRAP. The CDR3 DNA sequence: TGTGCTAGTGGTTTGGTATTAGGGACAGGGATCACCGGGGAGCTGTTTTTT. Translated: CASGLVLGTGITGELFF.

CDR3 DNA: TGTGCCACCAGCAGGGCACCCAACACTGAAGCTTTCTTT. Amino acids: CATSRAPNTEAFF. The rearrangement uses TRBV15 and TRBJ1-1; D remains unclear. The CDR3 runs 13 residues. V dropped 3 bases and J dropped 2 bases, with 7 bases sitting between them. Germline values: CDR1 LNHNV, CDR2 YYDKDF (reference sequence).

The chain is built from TRBV11-3 and TRBJ2-5; D ambiguous. The germline V and J ends were trimmed by 5 bases and 4 bases, with 8 bases remaining between them. The CDR3 extends over 12 amino acids. Germline values: CDR1 SGHNT, CDR2 YENEEA. DNA for the CDR3: TGTGCCAGCAGCGGTGGGCGAGAGACCCAGTACTTC. Its translation is CASSGGRETQYF.

V gene TRBV19 combines with J gene TRBJ1-1, with TRBD1 matching 8 bases. Looked up from germline, CDR1 is LNHDA and CDR2 is SQIVND (reference sequence). J was trimmed by 4 bases and V by 5 bases; bases with no gene match: 9. This CDR3 has 15 amino acids. The CDR3 DNA sequence: TGTGCCAGTAGTGCCTACGGACAGGGAACCACTGAAGCTTTCTTT. It specifies CASSAYGQGTTEAFF.

The chain couples TRBV7-8 to TRBJ1-1; D unresolved. This CDR3 comprises 14 residues. V was clipped by 5 bases and J by 3 bases, with 13 bases between them. The germline gives CDR1 SGHVS, CDR2 FQNEAQ. CDR3 nucleotide sequence: TGTGCCAGCAGCCTACCGTTCGGGGACACTGAAGCTTTCTTT. This sequence encodes CASSLPFGDTEAFF.